The next 22 T cell receptor beta chains were all read from a single sample in a study of T-cell reconstitution after alpha-beta-depleted transplantation in children. Unique molecular identifiers were incorporated into the prepared TCRbeta library. TCRdb recomputed calls from the PCR reads with MiXCR, one row per CDR3 protein. Altogether around 700,000 distinct CDR3 sequences are present, around 14% being singletons, with the ten largest covering 0.79%. The sequences come from PBMCs, collected before TCRalphabeta/CD19-depleted stem cell transplant. Receptors originate from a girl aged 2 to 9 with congenital amegakaryocytic thrombocytopenia, due to receive a stem cell transplant.

Ten or more counts support this clonotype. The chain combines TRBV7-2 with TRBJ1-1; D call uncertain. Trimming left V 6 bases short and J 1 base short, with 9 bases between. Germline loops: CDR1 SGHTA, CDR2 FQGNSA. This CDR3 is 13 amino acids long. CDR3 in DNA: TGTGCCAGCAGATTGGGTGGGAACACTGAAGCTTTCTTT. As protein: CASRLGGNTEAFF.

This clonotype was counted ten times or more. The CDR3 region is CASRLSAADPKNIQYF. CDR3 in DNA: TGTGCCAGCAGGTTGTCCGCCGCCGATCCCAAAAACATTCAGTACTTC. The chain combines TRBV12-3 or TRBV12-4 with TRBJ2-4, with D unclear. The CDR3 has 16 residues. Trimming stripped 6 bases from V and 2 bases from J, with 17 bases between.

This clonotype was seen ten or more times. This chain joins TRBV28 and TRBJ2-4; 8 bases are a match to TRBD1. Germline CDR1 reads MDHEN; CDR2 reads SYDVKM. With V trimmed by 6 bases and J by 6 bases, 7 bases remained unmatched. The CDR3 has 14 residues. The DNA for the CDR3 is TGTGCCAGCAGCGAGACAGGGGTACTAAACATTCAGTACTTC. Its protein is CASSETGVLNIQYF. Using reference TRBV28 and TRBJ2-4 for the parts outside the CDR3, the full variable domain is DVKVTQSSRYLVKRTGEKVFLECVQDMDHENMFWYRQDPGLGLRLIYFSYDVKMKEKGDIPEGYSVSREKKERFSLILESASTNQTSMYLCASSETGVLNIQYFGAGTRLSVL.

This chain connects TRBV20-1 to TRBJ2-7; tentatively, D is TRBD2 (6 bases). The CDR3 spans 15 residues. CDR1 is DFQATT and CDR2 is SNEGSKA in the germline V gene (reference sequence). The V gene lost 6 bases and the J gene lost 1 base, with 19 bases spanning the gap. DNA of the CDR3: TGCAGTGCCCACGAGGCGGGACGGGGATCCTACGAGCAGTACTTC. The encoded protein is CSAHEAGRGSYEQYF.

The V and J genes are TRBV5-1 and TRBJ1-3; D uncertain. Per the germline V gene, CDR1 is SGHRS and CDR2 is YFSETQ. There are 14 residues in the CDR3. The V gene lost 0 bases and the J gene lost 4 bases, with 8 bases spanning the gap. CDR3 coding DNA: TGCGCCAGCAGCTTGGGGGAGCCGGGAAACACCATATATTTT. Protein product: CASSLGEPGNTIYF.

There are many counts of this clonotype. The V call is TRBV10-3, the J call TRBJ2-3, with no clear D. The germline V and J ends were trimmed by 0 bases and 0 bases, with 19 bases remaining between them. Germline values: CDR1 ENHRY, CDR2 SYGVKD. The CDR3 contains 19 residues. DNA for the CDR3: TGTGCCATCAGTGAGTCCCGATCACAGCGCAAACCTAGCACAGATACGCAGTATTTT. It codes for CAISESRSQRKPSTDTQYF.

This clonotype has at least ten counts. V and J are TRBV12-3 or TRBV12-4 and TRBJ2-4; unclear D gene. The CDR3 consists of 15 residues. V lost 3 bases to trimming and J lost 8 bases, with 17 bases between them. The CDR3 loop reads CASSFLDRPRDIQYF. For the CDR3, the DNA is TGTGCCAGCAGTTTTCTGGACCGCCCTAGGGACATTCAGTACTTC.

Ten or more counts support this clonotype. This sequence joins TRBV10-2 and TRBJ2-3; the D call may be TRBD1 or TRBD2 (5 bases each). The germline CDR1 and CDR2 sequences are WSHSY and SAAADI. This CDR3 region has 16 residues. V lost 0 bases and J lost 5, with 15 bases in between. The CDR3 DNA reads as TGCGCCAGCAGTGAGTCGCCCGGGACCTTGGGAGATACGCAGTATTTT. It is translated as CASSESPGTLGDTQYF.

At least ten counts were recorded for this clonotype. The CDR3 region has the DNA TGTGCCAGCAGCCGATGGAGGGTAGAGGGTGAAGCTTTCTTT. Translated: CASSRWRVEGEAFF. V gene TRBV12-3 or TRBV12-4 combines with J gene TRBJ1-1; D is unclear. The CDR3 sequence is 14 residues long. Trimming took off 6 bases at V and 7 bases at J, with 18 bases between the two ends.

This chain connects TRBV5-1 to TRBJ2-7, with D uncertain. This CDR3 comprises 14 residues. V lost 0 bases, J lost 6 bases, and 13 bases lay in between. In germline, CDR1 is SGHRS, CDR2 YFSETQ. CDR3 DNA sequence: TGCGCCAGCAGCTTGGTACCCAACACCGGCGAGCAGTACTTC. This encodes CASSLVPNTGEQYF.

This chain uses TRBV3-1 with TRBJ2-4; D possibly matches TRBD1 or TRBD2 (5 bases each). V lost 4 bases and J 6 bases, leaving 19 bases between the germline ends. Germline CDR1 and CDR2: LGHDT and YNNKEL (reference sequence). The CDR3 sequence is 16 residues long. The CDR3 DNA sequence: TGTGCCAGCAGCCGGGTGGGGGAACTTGGGGGAAACATTCAGTACTTC. Translated: CASSRVGELGGNIQYF. Drawing the rest from reference TRBV3-1 and TRBJ2-4, the complete variable domain is DTAVSQTPKYLVTQMGNDKSIKCEQNLGHDTMYWYKQDSKKFLKIMFSYNNKELIINETVPNRFSPKSPDKAHLNLHINSLELGDSAVYFCASSRVGELGGNIQYFGAGTRLSVL.

There are many counts of this clonotype. J is TRBJ2-3 and V is TRBV12-3 or TRBV12-4; 8 bases are shared with TRBD2. The ends lost 8 bases at V and 4 bases at J; junction bases unmatched: 2. The length of the CDR3 is 12 residues. CDR3 in amino acids: CASGTSPDTQYF. The CDR3 bases are TGTGCCAGCGGGACTAGTCCAGATACGCAGTATTTT.

This chain connects TRBV2 to TRBJ2-3; D not resolved. The germline V gene encodes CDR1 SNHLY and CDR2 FYNNEI. The CDR3 covers 14 residues. V was cut by 1 base and J by 5 bases, with 10 bases left in between. The CDR3 region has the DNA TGTGCCAGCAGTGAAGGGGATGCGGTAGATACGCAGTATTTT. This encodes CASSEGDAVDTQYF.

This clonotype was counted at least ten times. The V gene is TRBV5-1, the J gene TRBJ1-1; 7 bases are shared with TRBD1. V dropped 2 bases and J dropped 1; count of bases not matched to a gene: 2. Germline V gene lookup returns CDR1 SGHRS and CDR2 YFSETQ. The length of the CDR3 is 14 residues. CDR3: CASSFGQENTEAFF. CDR3 coding DNA: TGCGCCAGCAGCTTCGGACAGGAGAACACTGAAGCTTTCTTT.

This clonotype was detected many times. The chain carries TRBV24-1 and TRBJ2-5, with D tentatively TRBD2 (5 bases). Germline V gene data show CDR1 as KGHDR and CDR2 as SFDVKD. CDR3 length: 14 amino acids. V lost 3 bases, J lost 3 bases, and 10 bases lay in between. CDR3 residues: CATSDNTRKETQYF. In nucleotides, the CDR3 is TGTGCCACCAGTGATAATACTAGGAAAGAGACCCAGTACTTC.

This clonotype was seen at least ten times. This chain joins TRBV5-1 and TRBJ2-1; D uncertain. Trimming took off 4 bases at V and 4 bases at J, with 21 bases between the two ends. CDR1 SGHRS and CDR2 YFSETQ come from the germline V gene. The CDR3 consists of 17 residues. The CDR3 here is CASSPTADAKVYNEQFF. CDR3 nucleotide sequence: TGCGCCAGCAGCCCCACGGCCGACGCGAAGGTTTACAATGAGCAGTTCTTC.

Comments on this clonotype: This may arise from a read error, as a much more abundant clone is one base away. The chain has TRBV9 and TRBJ2-1, with 7 positions matching TRBD2. CDR1 is SGDLS and CDR2 is YYNGEE in the germline V gene. CDR3 size: 12 residues. Unmatched junction bases numbered 6, after V lost 0 bases and J lost 15 bases. As DNA, the CDR3 is TGTGCCAGCAGCGTAGCTGAGGGAGGGCCGTTCTTC. Its translation is CASSVAEGGPFF.

The chain employs TRBV24-1 and TRBJ2-2; TRBD2 aligns across 12 bases. This CDR3 has 15 residues. Per the germline V gene, CDR1 is KGHDR and CDR2 is SFDVKD. V shed 5 bases, J shed 7 bases, and the junction held 4 bases outside the gene matches. The CDR3 here is CATSASGRVDGELFF. The DNA of the CDR3 is TGTGCCACCAGTGCTAGCGGGAGGGTCGACGGGGAGCTGTTTTTT.

This clonotype was seen at least ten times. This sequence joins TRBV20-1 and TRBJ2-2; TRBD2 matches at 9 bases. This CDR3 is 13 amino acids long. V gave up 4 bases and J gave up 8 bases; unmatched junction bases: 5. Germline lookup yields CDR1 DFQATT and CDR2 SNEGSKA (reference sequence). In DNA, the CDR3 is TGCAGTGCTATAAGGCTAGCGGGAGGGGAGCTGTTTTTT. This sequence encodes CSAIRLAGGELFF.

Comments on this clonotype: The junction shows a germline mismatch at one end, possibly a read error. The CDR3 loop reads CASTGVADTQYF. CDR3 nucleotide sequence: TGCGCCAGCACAGGGGTCGCAGATACACAGTATTTT. This chain uses TRBV5-1 with TRBJ2-3; TRBD1 is a possible D gene (6 bases). The germline CDR1 and CDR2 sequences are SGHRS and YFSETQ. The CDR3 length is 12 residues.

This clonotype was seen ten or more times. The chain has TRBV5-1 and TRBJ2-7; 11 bases agree with TRBD2. Germline CDR1 reads SGHRS; CDR2 reads YFSETQ. CDR3 size: 18 residues. Trimming removed 3 bases from V and 0 bases from J; junction bases left unmatched: 11. Here the CDR3 reads CASSSGHGTSGRSYEQYF. The CDR3 DNA reads as TGCGCCAGCAGCTCGGGTCACGGGACTAGCGGCCGCTCCTACGAGCAGTACTTC.

This clonotype was seen ten or more times. The rearrangement uses TRBV4-2 and TRBJ2-1; the D gene is possibly TRBD1 (6 bases). V lost 0 bases and J 5 bases, leaving 11 bases between the germline ends. The CDR3 runs 15 residues. The germline V gene has CDR1 LGHNA and CDR2 YNFKEQ. The CDR3 bases are TGTGCCAGCAGCCAAGAAGGGGGACAAAACAATGAGCAGTTCTTC. Protein: CASSQEGGQNNEQFF.